What follows is one TCR beta chain and its context. Per the original data handling: Amplification of reference gene primers provided the estimated nucleated cell counts. Sequencing used immunoSEQ multiplex PCR; TCRdb keeps in-frame clones, though not all of them. V and J calls and clone size are those listed in that table; D and trimming were worked out from the DNA. The sample carries under 200,000 clones, about 87% recorded once. Seattle cases were enrolled at active infection and followed longitudinally. The sample originates from a study of blood T cell repertoires in COVID-19. Study-level background: The United States, Italy and Spain supplied acute and convalescent COVID-19 samples.

V lost 2 bases and J lost 8; bases outside the gene matches: 5. The CDR3 extends over 14 amino acids. Per germline, CDR1 SGHRS and CDR2 YFSETQ. Sequenced material: peripheral blood. The chain is built from TRBV5-1 and TRBJ1-4, with 8 bases that match TRBD1. The receptor was derived from a woman between 65 and 79 years old with COVID-19, enrolled during active disease. CDR3 coding DNA: TGCGCCAGCAGCTTTAGCCAGGGGGCAGAAAAACTGTTTTTT. As protein: CASSFSQGAEKLFF.